Listed below are T cell receptor beta chains from one sample, sequenced in a study of T cell responses to AZD1222 COVID-19 vaccine. Method: immunoSEQ multiplex PCR; TCRdb's copy keeps in-frame clones and lacks some. The table includes 80,000 or so clones, 70% to 80% detected once. Sequenced material: peripheral blood, taken 28 days after the second dose of the MenACWY control vaccine. These receptors were taken from an adult who received the MenACWY meningococcal vaccine as a control. The CDR3 runs from the conserved cysteine through the conserved F or W. A D gene is named only where the DNA matches it firmly. A clone size is listed for some rows: how often the clone was seen (once, few, many), or a class if it is expanded.

v_gene	abundance	j_gene	d_gene	CDR3nt	CDR3aa
TRBV27	.	TRBJ1-2	.	TGTGCCAGCAGACCTCCAGGGGCACGGTATGGCTACACCTTC	CASRPPGARYGYTF
TRBV30	.	TRBJ1-5	.	TGTGCCTGGAGCCCAATAGGGCTATCTCAGCCCCAGCATTTT	CAWSPIGLSQPQHF
TRBV11-2	.	TRBJ2-7	.	TGTGCCAGCAGCCCAGGGACTTTCTACGAGCAGTACTTC	CASSPGTFYEQYF
TRBV19	.	TRBJ2-5	TRBD2	TGTGCCAGTAGTATAATGGCTAGCGGGGTGGAGACCCAGTACTTC	CASSIMASGVETQYF
TRBV27	.	TRBJ1-1	TRBD1	TGTGCCAGCAGTTTTCAACCAGGGGGAGGAACTGAAGCTTTCTTT	CASSFQPGGGTEAFF
TRBV19	.	TRBJ2-3	TRBD1	TGTGCCAGTAGTGTAACTCCGGGACAGGGGGCCTTAGATACGCAGTATTTT	CASSVTPGQGALDTQYF
TRBV19	.	TRBJ1-6	TRBD1	TGTGCCAGTAGTGTGGGACAGGGCCATTCACCCCTCCACTTT	CASSVGQGHSPLHF
TRBV11-1	.	TRBJ1-3	.	TGTGCCAGCAGCCTCTCGACAGCTGGAAACACCATATATTTT	CASSLSTAGNTIYF
TRBV9	.	TRBJ1-3	.	TGTGCCAGCAGCGTGTCTGCCATCCCCTCTGGAAACACCATATATTTT	CASSVSAIPSGNTIYF
TRBV2	.	TRBJ1-5	.	TGTGCCAGCAGTCAGGGCCCGGATCAGCCCCAGCATTTT	CASSQGPDQPQHF
TRBV7-9	.	TRBJ1-2	TRBD1	TGTGCCACCGAGGGACAGGGCGGCTATGGCTACACCTTC	CATEGQGGYGYTF
TRBV7-9	.	TRBJ2-1	.	TGTGCCAGCAGCTCCCCCCGGGCTAGCTCCTACAATGAGCAGTTCTTC	CASSSPRASSYNEQFF
TRBV28	.	TRBJ1-1	.	TGTGCCAGCAGCCCCCCTCAGGACACTGAAGCTTTCTTT	CASSPPQDTEAFF
TRBV30	.	TRBJ2-3	TRBD2	TGTGCCTGGAGCCGACTAGCGGCTAGCACAGATACGCAGTATTTT	CAWSRLAASTDTQYF
TRBV4-2	.	TRBJ2-7	.	TGTGCCAGCAGCCAAGTGTCTGATAGCTCCTACGAGCAGTACTTC	CASSQVSDSSYEQYF
TRBV3-1/TRBV3-2	.	TRBJ1-5	TRBD1	TGTGCCAGCAGCCAAGACCCCAGGGGGGGGCAGCCCCAGCATTTT	CASSQDPRGGQPQHF
TRBV29-1	.	TRBJ1-1	.	TGCAGCGCCCTTCAGGGGAAGAGGACTGAAGCTTTCTTT	CSALQGKRTEAFF
TRBV9	.	TRBJ2-3	TRBD1	TGTGCCAGCAGCGAAGGATTGACAGGGGGGGTAAATACGCAGTATTTT	CASSEGLTGGVNTQYF
TRBV15	.	TRBJ1-1	.	TGTGCCACCAGCAGAGATCGGACTCCCCCTGGGGCTTTCTTT	CATSRDRTPPGAFF
TRBV5-1	once	TRBJ2-7	.	TGCGCCAGCAGCCCTGAGGGACTTTCCTACGAGCAGTACTTC	CASSPEGLSYEQYF
TRBV7-9	.	TRBJ2-7	.	TGTGCCAGCAGCCCGGGACGCCAGTACGAGCAGTACTTC	CASSPGRQYEQYF
TRBV4-1	.	TRBJ1-2	.	TGCGCCAGCAGCCCCCGGGAGATGGGCAGCTATGGCTACACCTTC	CASSPREMGSYGYTF